In its sample, the clone carrying this TCR beta chain was seen a few times. What it binds is unknown. This sample was taken from a study of human T cells and chemical hapten exposure. Study-level information: Patients, a majority of them female, were diagnosed with alopecia areata, totalis or universalis. Findings of the study overall: No alteration of TCRs above 1 in 1000 frequency was seen with DPC sensitization.

Unique molecular identifiers were attached to individual cDNA molecules during library preparation. TCRdb independently ran MiXCR on the RACE reads; one entry per CDR3 protein. The sample includes about 160,000 distinct CDR3 sequences, roughly a quarter seen only once; the top ten take 2.1%. Time point given: patch test 3, about 24 weeks after DPC sensitization. Treatment given: therapeutic diphenylcyclopropenone sensitization with weekly scalp DPC. This CDR3 is built from 12 residues. V was cut by 0 bases and J by 7 bases, with 6 bases left in between. Germline CDR1 and CDR2: ENHRY and SYGVKD. Sample: whole blood, taken in connection with sensitization to the hapten diphenylcyclopropenone (DPC). The chain employs TRBV10-3 and TRBJ1-1; D uncertain. The receptor was derived from a woman between 18 and 29 years old with alopecia areata. Some clones in this sample may be carry-over from other donors' samples. CDR3 in amino acids: CAISESFNEAFF. The CDR3 coding sequence is TGTGCCATCAGTGAGTCATTTAATGAAGCTTTCTTT.